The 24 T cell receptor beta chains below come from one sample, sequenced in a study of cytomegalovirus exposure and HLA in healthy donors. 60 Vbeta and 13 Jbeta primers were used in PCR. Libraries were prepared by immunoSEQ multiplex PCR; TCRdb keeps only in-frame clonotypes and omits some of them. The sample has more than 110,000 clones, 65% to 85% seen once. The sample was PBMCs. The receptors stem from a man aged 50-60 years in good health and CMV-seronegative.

The CDR3 region has the DNA TGTGCCAGCAGCGAGGGAGACAACACTGAAGCTTTCTTT. Protein: CASSEGDNTEAFF. The V gene is TRBV7-3, the J gene TRBJ1-1; D not certain. The CDR3 is 13 residues long. V shed 5 bases and J shed 2 bases, with 9 bases lying between them. CDR1 is SGHTA and CDR2 is FQGTGA in the germline V gene.

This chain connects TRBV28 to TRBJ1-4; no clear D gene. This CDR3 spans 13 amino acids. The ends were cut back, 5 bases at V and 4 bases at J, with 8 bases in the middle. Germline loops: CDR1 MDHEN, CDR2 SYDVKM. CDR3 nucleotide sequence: TGTGCCAGCAGTACGGGAGTTAATGAAAAACTGTTTTTT. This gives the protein CASSTGVNEKLFF.

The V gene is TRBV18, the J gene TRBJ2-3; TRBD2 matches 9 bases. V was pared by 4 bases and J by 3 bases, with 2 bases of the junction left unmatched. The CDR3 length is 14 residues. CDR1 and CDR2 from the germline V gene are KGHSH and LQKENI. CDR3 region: CASSQTSGTDTQYF. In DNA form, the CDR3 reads TGTGCCAGCTCACAGACTAGCGGAACAGATACGCAGTATTTT.

The CDR3 DNA reads TGTGCCAGCAGTTTTACCGGGACAGGGAGGCTAGCGGGAGGGTACGAGCAGTACTTC. Translation gives CASSFTGTGRLAGGYEQYF. This chain uses TRBV27 with TRBJ2-7; 12 bases line up with TRBD2. The ends lost 3 bases at V and 4 bases at J; junction bases unmatched: 16. CDR1 and CDR2 from the germline V gene are MNHEY and SMNVEV (reference sequence). The CDR3 length is 19 residues.

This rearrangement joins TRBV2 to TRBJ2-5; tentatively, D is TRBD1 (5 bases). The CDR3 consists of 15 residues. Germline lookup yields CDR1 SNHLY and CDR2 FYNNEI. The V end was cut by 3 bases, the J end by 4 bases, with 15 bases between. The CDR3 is CASSDSRAPGETQYF. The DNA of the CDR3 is TGTGCCAGCAGTGACAGCAGGGCCCCGGGAGAGACCCAGTACTTC.

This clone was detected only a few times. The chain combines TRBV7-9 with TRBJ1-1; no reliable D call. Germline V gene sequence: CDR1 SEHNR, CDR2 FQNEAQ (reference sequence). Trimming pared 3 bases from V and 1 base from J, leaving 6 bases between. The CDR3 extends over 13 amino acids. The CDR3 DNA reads TGTGCCAGCAGCTTTAGACAGAACACTGAAGCTTTCTTT. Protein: CASSFRQNTEAFF.

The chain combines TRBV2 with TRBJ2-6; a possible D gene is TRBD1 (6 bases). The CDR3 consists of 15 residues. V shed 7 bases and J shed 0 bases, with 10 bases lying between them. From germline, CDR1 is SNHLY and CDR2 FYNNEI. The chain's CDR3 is CASTGQFSGANVLTF. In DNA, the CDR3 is TGTGCCAGCACCGGACAGTTCTCTGGGGCCAACGTCCTGACTTTC.

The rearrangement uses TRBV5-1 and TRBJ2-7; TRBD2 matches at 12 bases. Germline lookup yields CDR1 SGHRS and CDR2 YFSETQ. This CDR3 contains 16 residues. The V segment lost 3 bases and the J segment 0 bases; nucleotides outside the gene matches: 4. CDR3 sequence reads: CASSSATSGGSYEQYF. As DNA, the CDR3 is TGCGCCAGCAGCTCGGCGACTAGCGGGGGCTCCTACGAGCAGTACTTC.

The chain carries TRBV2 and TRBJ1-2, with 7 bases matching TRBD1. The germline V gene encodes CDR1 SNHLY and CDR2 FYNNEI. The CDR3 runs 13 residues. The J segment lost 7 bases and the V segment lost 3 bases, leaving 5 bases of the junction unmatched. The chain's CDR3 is CASSDRQGGGYTF. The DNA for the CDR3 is TGTGCCAGCAGTGACAGGCAGGGGGGTGGCTACACCTTC.

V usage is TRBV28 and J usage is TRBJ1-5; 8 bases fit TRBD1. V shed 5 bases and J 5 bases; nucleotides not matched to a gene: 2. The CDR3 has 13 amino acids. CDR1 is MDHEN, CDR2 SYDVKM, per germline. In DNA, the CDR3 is TGTGCCAGCAGTCCAGGGGGCGATCAGCCCCAGCATTTT. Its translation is CASSPGGDQPQHF.

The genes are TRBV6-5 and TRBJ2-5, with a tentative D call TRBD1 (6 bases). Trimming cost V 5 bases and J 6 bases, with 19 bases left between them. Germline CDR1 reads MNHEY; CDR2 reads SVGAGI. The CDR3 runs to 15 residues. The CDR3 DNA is TGTGCCAGCAGTCCCCCGGGACAACCAGTGAAGACCCAGTACTTC. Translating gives CASSPPGQPVKTQYF.

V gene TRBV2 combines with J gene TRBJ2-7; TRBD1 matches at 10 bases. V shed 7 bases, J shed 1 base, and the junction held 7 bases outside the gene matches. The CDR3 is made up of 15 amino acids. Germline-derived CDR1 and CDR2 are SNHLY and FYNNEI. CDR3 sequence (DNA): TGTGCCAGCACACGGGACAGGGGATCTTCCTACGAGCAGTACTTC. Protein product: CASTRDRGSSYEQYF.

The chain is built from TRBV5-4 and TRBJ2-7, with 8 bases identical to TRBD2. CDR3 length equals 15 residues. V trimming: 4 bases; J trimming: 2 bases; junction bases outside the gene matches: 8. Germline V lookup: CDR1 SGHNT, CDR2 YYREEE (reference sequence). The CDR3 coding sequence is TGTGCCAGCAGCCCGGGGAACGGGAGGGCCTACGAGCAGTACTTC. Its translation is CASSPGNGRAYEQYF.

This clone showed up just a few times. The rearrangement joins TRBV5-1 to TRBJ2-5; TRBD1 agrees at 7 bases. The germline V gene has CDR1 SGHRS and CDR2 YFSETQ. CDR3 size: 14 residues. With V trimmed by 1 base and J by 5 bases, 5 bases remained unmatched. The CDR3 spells CASSLQTGEETQYF. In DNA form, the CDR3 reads TGCGCCAGCAGCTTGCAAACAGGGGAGGAGACCCAGTACTTC.

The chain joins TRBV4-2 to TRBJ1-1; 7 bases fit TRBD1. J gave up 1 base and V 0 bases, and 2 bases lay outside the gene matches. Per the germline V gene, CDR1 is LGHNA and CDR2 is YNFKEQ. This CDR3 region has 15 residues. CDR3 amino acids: CASSQEWTGNTEAFF. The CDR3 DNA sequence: TGTGCCAGCAGCCAAGAGTGGACAGGGAACACTGAAGCTTTCTTT.

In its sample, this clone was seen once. CDR3 amino acids: CASSAGQGGNQPQHF. The CDR3 region has the DNA TGTGCCAGCAGTGCTGGACAGGGTGGTAATCAGCCCCAGCATTTT. The gene calls are TRBV6-1 and TRBJ1-5; 8 bases map to TRBD1. This CDR3 has 15 amino acids. V lost 4 bases to trimming and J lost 4 bases; unmatched junction nucleotides: 6. Germline CDR1 and CDR2: MNHNS and SASEGT.

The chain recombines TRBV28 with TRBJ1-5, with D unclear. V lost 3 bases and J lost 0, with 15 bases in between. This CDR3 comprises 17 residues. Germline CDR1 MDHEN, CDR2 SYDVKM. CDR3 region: CASSFLAQVSSNQPQHF. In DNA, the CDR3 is TGTGCCAGCAGTTTTCTGGCTCAGGTTTCTAGCAATCAGCCCCAGCATTTT.

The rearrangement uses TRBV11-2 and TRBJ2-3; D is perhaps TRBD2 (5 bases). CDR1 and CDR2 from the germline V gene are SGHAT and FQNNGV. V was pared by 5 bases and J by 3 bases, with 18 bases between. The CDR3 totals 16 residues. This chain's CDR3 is CASSPEGGLVTDTQYF. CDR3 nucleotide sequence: TGTGCCAGCAGCCCCGAGGGTGGGTTGGTGACAGATACGCAGTATTTT.

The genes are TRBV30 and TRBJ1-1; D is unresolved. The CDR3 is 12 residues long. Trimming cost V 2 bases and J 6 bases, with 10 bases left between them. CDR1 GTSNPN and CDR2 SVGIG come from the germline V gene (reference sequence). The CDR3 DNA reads TGTGCCTGGAGTACTAACTGGGCTGAAGCTTTCTTT. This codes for CAWSTNWAEAFF. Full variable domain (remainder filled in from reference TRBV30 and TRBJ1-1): SQTIHQWPATLVQPVGSPLSLECTVEGTSNPNLYWYRQAAGRGLQLLFYSVGIGQISSEVPQNLSASRPQDRQFILSSKKLLLSDSGFYLCAWSTNWAEAFFGQGTRLTVV.

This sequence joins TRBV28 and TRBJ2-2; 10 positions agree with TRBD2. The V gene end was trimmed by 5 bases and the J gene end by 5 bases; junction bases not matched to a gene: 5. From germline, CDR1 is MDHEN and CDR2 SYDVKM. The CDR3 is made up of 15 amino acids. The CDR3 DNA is TGTGCCAGCAGTCGCGGACTAGCGGTTACCGGGGAGCTGTTTTTT. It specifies CASSRGLAVTGELFF. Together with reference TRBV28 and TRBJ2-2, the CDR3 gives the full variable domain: DVKVTQSSRYLVKRTGEKVFLECVQDMDHENMFWYRQDPGLGLRLIYFSYDVKMKEKGDIPEGYSVSREKKERFSLILESASTNQTSMYLCASSRGLAVTGELFFGEGSRLTVL.

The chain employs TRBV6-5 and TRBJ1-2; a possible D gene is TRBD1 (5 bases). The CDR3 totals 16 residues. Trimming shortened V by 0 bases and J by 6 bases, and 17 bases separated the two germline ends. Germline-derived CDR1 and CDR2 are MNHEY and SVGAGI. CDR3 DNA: TGTGCCAGCAGTTACTCGGCCGGGGGAGTTATACATGGCTACACCTTC. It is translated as CASSYSAGGVIHGYTF.

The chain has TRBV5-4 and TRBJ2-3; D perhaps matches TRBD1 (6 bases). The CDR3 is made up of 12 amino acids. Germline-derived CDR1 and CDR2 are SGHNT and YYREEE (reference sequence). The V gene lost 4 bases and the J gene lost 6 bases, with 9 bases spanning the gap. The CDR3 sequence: CASSTGQDTQYF. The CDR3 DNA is TGTGCCAGCAGCACTGGACAGGATACGCAGTATTTT.

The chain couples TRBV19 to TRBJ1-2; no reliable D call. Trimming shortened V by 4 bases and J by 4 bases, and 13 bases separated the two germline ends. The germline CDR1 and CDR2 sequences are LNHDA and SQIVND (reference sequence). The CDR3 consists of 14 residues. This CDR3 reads CASSRAGELYGYTF. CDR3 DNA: TGTGCCAGTAGTAGGGCAGGCGAGCTCTATGGCTACACCTTC.

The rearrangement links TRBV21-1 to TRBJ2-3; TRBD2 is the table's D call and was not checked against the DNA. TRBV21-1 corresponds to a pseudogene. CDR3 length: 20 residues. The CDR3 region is CASSKRPSGRRLMSTDTQYF. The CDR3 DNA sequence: TGTGCCAGCAGCAAAAGGCCTAGCGGGAGGAGGCTTATGAGCACAGATACGCAGTATTTT.